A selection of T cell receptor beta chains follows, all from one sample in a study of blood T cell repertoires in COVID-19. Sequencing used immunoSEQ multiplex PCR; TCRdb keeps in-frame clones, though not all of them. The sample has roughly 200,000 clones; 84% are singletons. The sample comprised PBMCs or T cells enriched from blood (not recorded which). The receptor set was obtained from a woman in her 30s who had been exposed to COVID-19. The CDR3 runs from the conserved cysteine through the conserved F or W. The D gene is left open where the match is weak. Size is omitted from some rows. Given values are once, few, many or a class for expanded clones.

cdr3_nt: TGTGCCAGCAGCCGACAGGGGAACACTGAAGCTTTCTTT; cdr3_aa: CASSRQGNTEAFF; v_call: TRBV7-9; j_call: TRBJ1-1; cdr3_length: 13; clone_size: .; d_call: TRBD1
cdr3_nt: TGTGCCAGCAGCTTGCTAGCGGGCGTTATCACCGGGGAGCTGTTTTTT; cdr3_aa: CASSLLAGVITGELFF; v_call: TRBV7-2; j_call: TRBJ2-2; cdr3_length: 16; clone_size: once; d_call: TRBD2
cdr3_nt: TGTGCTAGCAGCCCCGGGAGTCCTCAAGAGACCCAGTACTTC; cdr3_aa: CASSPGSPQETQYF; v_call: TRBV7-7; j_call: TRBJ2-5; cdr3_length: 14; clone_size: .; d_call: .
cdr3_nt: TGTGCCAGCGGCATGTCCGGGACAGGGGGACGGGGTAATGAAAAACTGTTTTTT; cdr3_aa: CASGMSGTGGRGNEKLFF; v_call: TRBV27; j_call: TRBJ1-4; cdr3_length: 18; clone_size: .; d_call: TRBD1
cdr3_nt: TGTGCCAGCAGCCCGGTTTCTGGGGCAGATGGCTACACCTTC; cdr3_aa: CASSPVSGADGYTF; v_call: TRBV5-6; j_call: TRBJ1-2; cdr3_length: 14; clone_size: .; d_call: .
cdr3_nt: TGTGCCAGCAGCCCGGCATTGGGAGTCTACGAGCAGTACTTC; cdr3_aa: CASSPALGVYEQYF; v_call: TRBV4-2; j_call: TRBJ2-7; cdr3_length: 14; clone_size: .; d_call: .
cdr3_nt: TGTGCCAGCACCAAAACGGGGGTGAGCAATCAGCCCCAGCATTTT; cdr3_aa: CASTKTGVSNQPQHF; v_call: TRBV7-8; j_call: TRBJ1-5; cdr3_length: 15; clone_size: .; d_call: .
cdr3_nt: TGTGCCAGCAGTCGGGGGCTAGGGGTTAGCGGGGGCCAAGAGACCCAGTACTTC; cdr3_aa: CASSRGLGVSGGQETQYF; v_call: TRBV6-6; j_call: TRBJ2-5; cdr3_length: 18; clone_size: .; d_call: TRBD2
cdr3_nt: TGTGCCAGCAGCGTAGCTACCCCCACAGATACGCAGTATTTT; cdr3_aa: CASSVATPTDTQYF; v_call: TRBV9; j_call: TRBJ2-3; cdr3_length: 14; clone_size: .; d_call: .
cdr3_nt: TGTGCCAGCAGTTATGGTCAGGTTCGCACCTACAATGAGCAGTTCTTC; cdr3_aa: CASSYGQVRTYNEQFF; v_call: TRBV6-2/TRBV6-3; j_call: TRBJ2-1; cdr3_length: 16; clone_size: .; d_call: .
cdr3_nt: TGTGCCAGCTCACCCATCGGGACTGTCGCCACCGGGGAGCTGTTTTTT; cdr3_aa: CASSPIGTVATGELFF; v_call: TRBV18; j_call: TRBJ2-2; cdr3_length: 16; clone_size: .; d_call: .
cdr3_nt: TGTGCCAGCAGCTCCAGCCAAGAGACCCAGTACTTC; cdr3_aa: CASSSSQETQYF; v_call: TRBV7-9; j_call: TRBJ2-5; cdr3_length: 12; clone_size: .; d_call: .
cdr3_nt: TGTGCCAGCAGAAAAGAAGGCGCGGGGGGACCCACAGATACGCAGTATTTT; cdr3_aa: CASRKEGAGGPTDTQYF; v_call: TRBV2; j_call: TRBJ2-3; cdr3_length: 17; clone_size: once; d_call: TRBD2
cdr3_nt: TGTGCCAGCAGCTTACCCGGAGGACCTAGCACAGATACGCAGTATTTT; cdr3_aa: CASSLPGGPSTDTQYF; v_call: TRBV7-2; j_call: TRBJ2-3; cdr3_length: 16; clone_size: .; d_call: .
cdr3_nt: TGTGCCAGTAGTATAGATCAAAGGGAACGCCGGGACAGTCGGGGCTACACCTTC; cdr3_aa: CASSIDQRERRDSRGYTF; v_call: TRBV19; j_call: TRBJ1-2; cdr3_length: 18; clone_size: .; d_call: TRBD1
cdr3_nt: TGTGCCAGCAGTAGGACAGAACATGGCTACACCTTC; cdr3_aa: CASSRTEHGYTF; v_call: TRBV6-5; j_call: TRBJ1-2; cdr3_length: 12; clone_size: .; d_call: .
cdr3_nt: TGCGCCAGCAGCTCCGGACTAGCGGGGAGGGAGACCCAGTACTTC; cdr3_aa: CASSSGLAGRETQYF; v_call: TRBV4-3; j_call: TRBJ2-5; cdr3_length: 15; clone_size: .; d_call: TRBD2
cdr3_nt: TGTGCCAGCAGTGTTGGGGCGGGGGACACAGATACGCAGTATTTT; cdr3_aa: CASSVGAGDTDTQYF; v_call: TRBV2; j_call: TRBJ2-3; cdr3_length: 15; clone_size: .; d_call: TRBD2
cdr3_nt: TGCGCCAGCAGTCAAGGACAGGGGCCAGAAGCCAACTATGGCTACACCTTC; cdr3_aa: CASSQGQGPEANYGYTF; v_call: TRBV23-1; j_call: TRBJ1-2; cdr3_length: 17; clone_size: .; d_call: TRBD1
cdr3_nt: TGTGCCAGCAGCCCCAAGGCGGTGGGCTACACCTTC; cdr3_aa: CASSPKAVGYTF; v_call: TRBV14; j_call: TRBJ1-2; cdr3_length: 12; clone_size: .; d_call: .
cdr3_nt: TGCGCCAGCAGAAAGGGGGCGAATTCACCCCTCCACTTT; cdr3_aa: CASRKGANSPLHF; v_call: TRBV10-1; j_call: TRBJ1-6; cdr3_length: 13; clone_size: .; d_call: TRBD1
cdr3_nt: TGTGCCAGCAGCTCAGGGGGCGCGGGGGAAAAACTGTTTTTT; cdr3_aa: CASSSGGAGEKLFF; v_call: TRBV6-5; j_call: TRBJ1-4; cdr3_length: 14; clone_size: few; d_call: TRBD1
cdr3_nt: TGTGCCAGCGGTCGGGGACAGGGGGCTGACGAAAAACTGTTTTTT; cdr3_aa: CASGRGQGADEKLFF; v_call: TRBV7-9; j_call: TRBJ1-4; cdr3_length: 15; clone_size: .; d_call: TRBD1
cdr3_nt: TGTGCCAGCGGGGTGACAGGTCACTTCTATGGCTACACCTTC; cdr3_aa: CASGVTGHFYGYTF; v_call: TRBV27; j_call: TRBJ1-2; cdr3_length: 14; clone_size: .; d_call: .
cdr3_nt: TGTGCCAGCAGTTTAGGACAGGGGAATGAGCAGTTCTTC; cdr3_aa: CASSLGQGNEQFF; v_call: TRBV27; j_call: TRBJ2-1; cdr3_length: 13; clone_size: once; d_call: TRBD1
cdr3_nt: TGTGCCAGCGCCGGGTTCACAGAGACCCAGTACTTC; cdr3_aa: CASAGFTETQYF; v_call: TRBV6-5; j_call: TRBJ2-5; cdr3_length: 12; clone_size: .; d_call: .
cdr3_nt: TGTGCCAGCAGTTACTCCCGACAGGGCGAGTACCCTGAAGCTTTCTTT; cdr3_aa: CASSYSRQGEYPEAFF; v_call: TRBV6-5; j_call: TRBJ1-1; cdr3_length: 16; clone_size: .; d_call: TRBD1
cdr3_nt: TGTGCCAGCAGCCTGATTCAGGGACAGGGAAAACTGTTTTTT; cdr3_aa: CASSLIQGQGKLFF; v_call: TRBV7-9; j_call: TRBJ1-4; cdr3_length: 14; clone_size: .; d_call: TRBD1
cdr3_nt: TGTGCCAGCAGCCAAGGACTAGTAAAGAGCCAAGAGACCCAGTACTTC; cdr3_aa: CASSQGLVKSQETQYF; v_call: TRBV14; j_call: TRBJ2-5; cdr3_length: 16; clone_size: .; d_call: .
cdr3_nt: TGTGCCAGCACCCCGAGGGGGGGGGTTCCCTCTGGAAACACCATATATTTT; cdr3_aa: CASTPRGGVPSGNTIYF; v_call: TRBV7-2; j_call: TRBJ1-3; cdr3_length: 17; clone_size: .; d_call: .
cdr3_nt: TGTGCCAGCAGCACACAGGGTACGCAGCCCCAGCATTTT; cdr3_aa: CASSTQGTQPQHF; v_call: TRBV7-2; j_call: TRBJ1-5; cdr3_length: 13; clone_size: .; d_call: .
cdr3_nt: TGTGCCAGTAGTTCCCGACAGGAGCAGCGTCAGCCCCAGCATTTT; cdr3_aa: CASSSRQEQRQPQHF; v_call: TRBV19; j_call: TRBJ1-5; cdr3_length: 15; clone_size: .; d_call: .
cdr3_nt: TGTGCCAGCAGTTTTCTGCCGGAGGGAGGTTCACCCCTCCACTTT; cdr3_aa: CASSFLPEGGSPLHF; v_call: TRBV6-2/TRBV6-3; j_call: TRBJ1-6; cdr3_length: 15; clone_size: many; d_call: .
cdr3_nt: TGTGCCAGCAGTTACCGGGAGAATTCACCCCTCCACTTT; cdr3_aa: CASSYRENSPLHF; v_call: TRBV27; j_call: TRBJ1-6; cdr3_length: 13; clone_size: .; d_call: .
cdr3_nt: TGCAGCGGCGAGATGGGAGTCAATGAGCAGTTCTTC; cdr3_aa: CSGEMGVNEQFF; v_call: TRBV29-1; j_call: TRBJ2-1; cdr3_length: 12; clone_size: .; d_call: .
cdr3_nt: TGTGCCAGTAGGCAGGGACAGGGGGTAGTTCAGCCCCAGCATTTT; cdr3_aa: CASRQGQGVVQPQHF; v_call: TRBV19; j_call: TRBJ1-5; cdr3_length: 15; clone_size: once; d_call: TRBD1
cdr3_nt: TGCGCCAGCAGTCAATCACAGGGGCTTAAGAACACTGAAGCTTTCTTT; cdr3_aa: CASSQSQGLKNTEAFF; v_call: TRBV23-1; j_call: TRBJ1-1; cdr3_length: 16; clone_size: .; d_call: TRBD1
cdr3_nt: TGTGCCAGCAGCCCTCCAGGGACAGGTCTTGAAAAACTGTTTTTT; cdr3_aa: CASSPPGTGLEKLFF; v_call: TRBV7-2; j_call: TRBJ1-4; cdr3_length: 15; clone_size: .; d_call: TRBD1
cdr3_nt: TGTGCCAGCAGTTTCTCAGGGGGTGAAGCTTTCTTT; cdr3_aa: CASSFSGGEAFF; v_call: TRBV6-2/TRBV6-3; j_call: TRBJ1-1; cdr3_length: 12; clone_size: .; d_call: TRBD1
cdr3_nt: TGTGCCAGCAGTCCAGGTCAGCCCCAGCATTTT; cdr3_aa: CASSPGQPQHF; v_call: TRBV6-5; j_call: TRBJ1-5; cdr3_length: 11; clone_size: once; d_call: .
cdr3_nt: TGTGCCAGCAGTCCCCAGACAGGTTTAGAGACCCAGTACTTC; cdr3_aa: CASSPQTGLETQYF; v_call: TRBV28; j_call: TRBJ2-5; cdr3_length: 14; clone_size: .; d_call: .
cdr3_nt: TGTGCCAGCAGAAGCAATCTTGGACAGTATGGCTACACCTTC; cdr3_aa: CASRSNLGQYGYTF; v_call: TRBV6-6; j_call: TRBJ1-2; cdr3_length: 14; clone_size: .; d_call: .
cdr3_nt: TGTGCCAGCAGCTTAGGCCCCTACCTGAACACTGAAGCTTTCTTT; cdr3_aa: CASSLGPYLNTEAFF; v_call: TRBV7-2; j_call: TRBJ1-1; cdr3_length: 15; clone_size: .; d_call: .
cdr3_nt: TGTGCCAGCAGCTTTACCAGGGGGGTTGGCTACACCTTC; cdr3_aa: CASSFTRGVGYTF; v_call: TRBV7-9; j_call: TRBJ1-2; cdr3_length: 13; clone_size: .; d_call: TRBD1
cdr3_nt: TGCGCCAGCAGCCAAGAGACGGGGCTAGCGGGGGGACTCCAAGAGACCCAGTACTTC; cdr3_aa: CASSQETGLAGGLQETQYF; v_call: TRBV4-1; j_call: TRBJ2-5; cdr3_length: 19; clone_size: .; d_call: TRBD2
cdr3_nt: TGTGCCAGTAGGCGACAGGGGGGGGAAGTCAATCAGCCCCAGCATTTT; cdr3_aa: CASRRQGGEVNQPQHF; v_call: TRBV19; j_call: TRBJ1-5; cdr3_length: 16; clone_size: .; d_call: TRBD1
cdr3_nt: TGTGCCAGCAGTAAACACGGACAGGCCACAGATACGCAGTATTTT; cdr3_aa: CASSKHGQATDTQYF; v_call: TRBV27; j_call: TRBJ2-3; cdr3_length: 15; clone_size: .; d_call: TRBD1
cdr3_nt: TGTGCCAGCAGCCAAGGACTGGAAGAGACCCAGTACTTC; cdr3_aa: CASSQGLEETQYF; v_call: TRBV5-4; j_call: TRBJ2-5; cdr3_length: 13; clone_size: .; d_call: .
cdr3_nt: TGCGCCAGCAATGGGCTGAGCTCCTACAATGAGCAGTTCTTC; cdr3_aa: CASNGLSSYNEQFF; v_call: TRBV10-2; j_call: TRBJ2-1; cdr3_length: 14; clone_size: .; d_call: .
cdr3_nt: TGTGCCAGCAGTTTAGGACAGCACTACGAGCAGTACTTC; cdr3_aa: CASSLGQHYEQYF; v_call: TRBV12-3/TRBV12-4; j_call: TRBJ2-7; cdr3_length: 13; clone_size: .; d_call: .
cdr3_nt: TGTGCCATCAGTGAGCCTAGCGGGGGGAACAATGAGCAGTTCTTC; cdr3_aa: CAISEPSGGNNEQFF; v_call: TRBV10-3; j_call: TRBJ2-1; cdr3_length: 15; clone_size: .; d_call: TRBD2